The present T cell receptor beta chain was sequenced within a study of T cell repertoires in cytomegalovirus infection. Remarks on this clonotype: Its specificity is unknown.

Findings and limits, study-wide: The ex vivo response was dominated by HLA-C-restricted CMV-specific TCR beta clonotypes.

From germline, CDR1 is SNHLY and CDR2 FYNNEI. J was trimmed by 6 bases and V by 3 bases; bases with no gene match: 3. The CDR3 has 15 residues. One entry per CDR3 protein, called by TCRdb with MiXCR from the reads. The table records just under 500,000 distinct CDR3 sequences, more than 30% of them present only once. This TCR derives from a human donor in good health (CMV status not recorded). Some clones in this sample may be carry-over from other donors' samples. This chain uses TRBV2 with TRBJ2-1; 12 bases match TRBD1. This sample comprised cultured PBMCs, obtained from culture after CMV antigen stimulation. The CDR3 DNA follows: TGTGCCAGCAGTGATGGGGACAGGGGGCTCAATGAGCAGTTCTTC. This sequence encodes CASSDGDRGLNEQFF.